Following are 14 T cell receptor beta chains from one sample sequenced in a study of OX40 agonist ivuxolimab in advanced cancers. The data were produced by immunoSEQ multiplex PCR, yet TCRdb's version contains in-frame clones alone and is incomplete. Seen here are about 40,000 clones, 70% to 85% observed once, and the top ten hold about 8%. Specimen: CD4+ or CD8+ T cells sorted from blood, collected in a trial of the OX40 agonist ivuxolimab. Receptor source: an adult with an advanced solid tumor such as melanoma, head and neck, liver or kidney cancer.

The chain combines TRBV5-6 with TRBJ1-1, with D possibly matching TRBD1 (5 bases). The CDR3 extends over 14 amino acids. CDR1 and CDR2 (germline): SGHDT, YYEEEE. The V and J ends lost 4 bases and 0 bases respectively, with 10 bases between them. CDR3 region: CASSQLQVNTEAFF. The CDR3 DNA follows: TGTGCCAGCAGCCAATTACAGGTGAACACTGAAGCTTTCTTT.

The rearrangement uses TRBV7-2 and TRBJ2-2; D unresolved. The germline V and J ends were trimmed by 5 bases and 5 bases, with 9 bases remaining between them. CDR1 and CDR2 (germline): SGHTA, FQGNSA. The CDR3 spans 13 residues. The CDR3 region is CASSKTRTGELFF. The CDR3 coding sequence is TGTGCCAGCAGCAAGACCCGAACCGGGGAGCTGTTTTTT.

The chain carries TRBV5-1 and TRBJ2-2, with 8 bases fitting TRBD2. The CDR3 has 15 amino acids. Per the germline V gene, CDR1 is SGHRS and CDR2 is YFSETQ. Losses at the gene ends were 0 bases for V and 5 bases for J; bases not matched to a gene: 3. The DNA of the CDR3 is TGCGCCAGCAGCTTGGAAGCGGGGGCGACCGGGGAGCTGTTTTTT. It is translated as CASSLEAGATGELFF.

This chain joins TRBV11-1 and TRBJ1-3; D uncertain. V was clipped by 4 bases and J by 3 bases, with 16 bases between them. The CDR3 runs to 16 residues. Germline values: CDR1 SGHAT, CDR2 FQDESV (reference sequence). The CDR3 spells CASSSRRMVIGNTIYF. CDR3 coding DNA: TGTGCCAGCAGCTCCCGCCGTATGGTTATTGGAAACACCATATATTTT.

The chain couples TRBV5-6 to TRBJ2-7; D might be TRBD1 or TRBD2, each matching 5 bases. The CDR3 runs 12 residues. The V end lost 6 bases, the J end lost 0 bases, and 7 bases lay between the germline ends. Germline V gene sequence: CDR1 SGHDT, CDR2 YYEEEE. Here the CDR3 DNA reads TGTGCCAGCAAGGGACCCTCCTACGAGCAGTACTTC. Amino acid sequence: CASKGPSYEQYF.

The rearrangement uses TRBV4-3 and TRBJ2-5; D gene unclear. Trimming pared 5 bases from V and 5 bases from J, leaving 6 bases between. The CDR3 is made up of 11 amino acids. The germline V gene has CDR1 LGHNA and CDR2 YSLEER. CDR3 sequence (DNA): TGCGCCAGCAGCGAAGGGGAGACCCAGTACTTC. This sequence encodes CASSEGETQYF.

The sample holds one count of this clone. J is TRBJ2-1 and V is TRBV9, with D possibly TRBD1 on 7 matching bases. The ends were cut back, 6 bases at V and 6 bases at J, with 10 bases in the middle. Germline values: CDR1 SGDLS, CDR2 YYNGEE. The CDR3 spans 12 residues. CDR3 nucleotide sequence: TGTGCCAGCAACCAGGGGGGCAATGAGCAGTTCTTC. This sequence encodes CASNQGGNEQFF.

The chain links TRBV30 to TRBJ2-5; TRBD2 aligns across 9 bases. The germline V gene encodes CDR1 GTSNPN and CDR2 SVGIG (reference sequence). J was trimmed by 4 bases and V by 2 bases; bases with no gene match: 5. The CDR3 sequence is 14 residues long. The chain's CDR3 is CAWSYSLAGETQYF. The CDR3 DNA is TGTGCCTGGAGTTATTCACTAGCGGGAGAGACCCAGTACTTC.

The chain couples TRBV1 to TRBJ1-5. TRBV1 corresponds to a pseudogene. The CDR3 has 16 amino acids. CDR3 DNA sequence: TGCACCAGCAGCCAAGATTATGGGAGGGACAATCAGCCCCAGCATTTT. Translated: CTSSQDYGRDNQPQHF.

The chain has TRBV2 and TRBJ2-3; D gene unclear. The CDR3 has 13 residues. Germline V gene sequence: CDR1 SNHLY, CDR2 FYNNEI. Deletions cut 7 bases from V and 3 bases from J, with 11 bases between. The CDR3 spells CASIVQYTDTQYF. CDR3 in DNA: TGTGCCAGCATAGTCCAGTATACAGATACGCAGTATTTT.

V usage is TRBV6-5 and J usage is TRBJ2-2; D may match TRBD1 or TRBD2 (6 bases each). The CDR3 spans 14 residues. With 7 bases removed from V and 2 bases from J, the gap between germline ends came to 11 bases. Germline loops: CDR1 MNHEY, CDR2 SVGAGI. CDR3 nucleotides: TGTGCCAGCAAAGGGGGGATCAACACCGGGGAGCTGTTTTTT. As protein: CASKGGINTGELFF.

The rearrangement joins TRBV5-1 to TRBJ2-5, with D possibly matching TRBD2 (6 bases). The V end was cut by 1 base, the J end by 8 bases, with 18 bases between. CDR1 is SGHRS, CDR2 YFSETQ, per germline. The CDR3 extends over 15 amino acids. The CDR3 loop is CASSLTGTYTVTQYF. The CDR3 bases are TGCGCCAGCAGCTTGACCGGGACTTACACGGTTACCCAGTACTTC.

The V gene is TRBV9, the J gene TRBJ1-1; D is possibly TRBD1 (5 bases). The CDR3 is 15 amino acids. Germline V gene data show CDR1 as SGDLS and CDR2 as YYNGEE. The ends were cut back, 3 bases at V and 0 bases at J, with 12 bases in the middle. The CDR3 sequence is CASSAAGRMNTEAFF. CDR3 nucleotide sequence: TGTGCCAGCAGCGCCGCGGGACGGATGAACACTGAAGCTTTCTTT.

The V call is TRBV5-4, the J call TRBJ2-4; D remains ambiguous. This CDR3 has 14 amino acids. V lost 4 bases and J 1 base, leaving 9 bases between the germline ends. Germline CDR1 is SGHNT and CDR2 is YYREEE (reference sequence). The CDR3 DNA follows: TGTGCCAGCAGCCCTGGTAGCGCCAAAAACATTCAGTACTTC. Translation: CASSPGSAKNIQYF.